A single sample is the source of the 6 T cell receptor beta chains below, sequenced in a study of regulatory T cells in long-lasting Graves disease. Time point of the sample: newly diagnosed GD, antithyroid drugs for less than 3 months. PBMC RNA was the source of the TCR library. CDR3-region Arm-PCR and iRepertoire HTBI primers produced the TCR beta libraries. TCRdb re-analysed the multiplex PCR reads in MiXCR, keeping a single row per CDR3 protein. Of roughly 360,000 distinct CDR3 sequences listed, 12% are singletons. These sequences were also reported in another study, on T cells in Graves' hyperthyroidism and ophthalmopathy.

Sample: peripheral blood mononuclear cells (PBMCs), taken at new diagnosis, from a patient treated with antithyroid drugs. Receptor source: a woman in her late teens or twenties with Graves disease.

This clonotype was seen more than once but under ten times. The chain recombines TRBV7-9 with TRBJ2-7; TRBD2 agrees at 11 bases. The V and J ends lost 5 bases and 2 bases, in that order; junction bases with no gene match: 5. Germline V gene lookup returns CDR1 SEHNR and CDR2 FQNEAQ (reference sequence). The CDR3 length is 15 residues. The CDR3 DNA reads TGTGCCAGCAGCCGGGCACTAGCGGGAGCCTACGAGCAGTACTTC. Amino acid sequence: CASSRALAGAYEQYF. Full variable domain (outside the CDR3, taken from reference TRBV7-9 and TRBJ2-7): DTGVSQNPRHKITKRGQNVTFRCDPISEHNRLYWYRQTLGQGPEFLTYFQNEAQLEKSRLLSDRFSAERPKGSFSTLEIQRTEQGDSAMYLCASSRALAGAYEQYFGPGTRLTVT.

The chain links TRBV7-6 to TRBJ1-1; 11 bases are shared with TRBD1. CDR3 size: 15 residues. With V trimmed by 5 bases and J by 5 bases, 7 bases remained unmatched. The germline CDR1 and CDR2 sequences are SGHVS and FNYEAQ. The CDR3 DNA reads as TGTGCCAGCAGCCTACCAGGGACAGGGGGAACTGAAGCTTTCTTT. Protein: CASSLPGTGGTEAFF.

Many counts were recorded for this clonotype. This chain links TRBV20-1 with TRBJ2-5; the match to TRBD1 covers 9 bases. V lost 1 base to trimming and J lost 5 bases; unmatched junction nucleotides: 5. The V gene's germline CDR1 is DFQATT and CDR2 SNEGSKA (reference sequence). The CDR3 consists of 14 residues. The CDR3 region has the DNA TGCAGTGCTAGAGCCGGGACAGGGAAGGAGACCCAGTACTTC. This gives the protein CSARAGTGKETQYF.

The sample holds many counts of this clonotype. The chain employs TRBV7-2 and TRBJ2-1; D ambiguous. Trimming shortened V by 1 base and J by 3 bases, and 10 bases separated the two germline ends. This CDR3 has 15 residues. Germline CDR1 is SGHTA and CDR2 is FQGNSA. Written as DNA, the CDR3 is TGTGCCAGCAGCTTAGATAGCTTGGGCTACAATGAGCAGTTCTTC. Amino acids: CASSLDSLGYNEQFF.

The chain employs TRBV13 and TRBJ1-6; 10 bases line up with TRBD1. Germline-derived CDR1 and CDR2 are PRHDT and FYEKMQ (reference sequence). The CDR3 spans 15 residues. The ends lost 5 bases at V and 5 bases at J; junction bases unmatched: 3. CDR3 loop: CASSPGTGDNSPLHF. The CDR3, as DNA: TGTGCCAGCAGCCCCGGGACAGGGGATAATTCACCCCTCCACTTT. The full variable domain, with the rest looked up from reference TRBV13 and TRBJ1-6, is AAGVIQSPRHLIKEKRETATLKCYPIPRHDTVYWYQQGPGQDPQFLISFYEKMQSDKGSIPDRFSAQQFSDYHSELNMSSLELGDSALYFCASSPGTGDNSPLHFGNGTRLTVT.

This clonotype was seen ten or more times. This chain joins TRBV15 and TRBJ2-7, with 12 bases that match TRBD2. CDR3 size: 14 residues. V lost 4 bases, J lost 5 bases, and 3 bases stayed unmatched. Looked up from germline, CDR1 is LNHNV and CDR2 is YYDKDF (reference sequence). The CDR3 region has the DNA TGTGCCACCAGCATGGGACTAGCGGGTGACGAGCAGTACTTC. Translated, it gives CATSMGLAGDEQYF.